Below are 14 T cell receptor beta chains sequenced from a single sample in a study of CD8+CD57+ T cells in acquired aplastic anemia. Using genomic DNA as the template, TCR beta VDJ and CDR3 profiling was carried out. TCRdb fed the reads into MiXCR, producing one record per CDR3 protein. The sample lists about 210,000 distinct CDR3 sequences, approximately 35% seen once, with 0.95% to 1.2% in the top ten. Sequencing was performed on sorted CD4+, CD8+, or CD8+CD57+ T cells (not recorded which) from PBMCs. All receptors come from a human donor in good health, serving as a control.

The V gene is TRBV19, the J gene TRBJ1-1, with 7 bases fitting TRBD1. CDR3 length: 15 residues. Germline trimming cut 5 bases from V and 5 bases from J; bases unmatched to any gene: 11. Germline V gives CDR1 LNHDA, CDR2 SQIVND (reference sequence). CDR3: CASSPRQGGGTEAFF. The CDR3 coding sequence is TGTGCCAGTAGTCCCCGACAGGGAGGGGGAACTGAAGCTTTCTTT.

This clonotype has only a few counts. The chain employs TRBV6-1 and TRBJ2-1; D not resolved. Germline V gene data show CDR1 as MNHNS and CDR2 as SASEGT. Between the trimmed V and J ends, which lost 8 bases and 0 bases, there was a span of 8 bases. This CDR3 is built from 13 residues. CDR3 nucleotide sequence: TGTGCCAGCCTGCACCCCTCCTACAATGAGCAGTTCTTC. Protein sequence: CASLHPSYNEQFF.

The J gene is TRBJ1-5, the V gene TRBV7-2; the D gene is possibly TRBD1 (5 bases). V was shortened by 5 bases and J by 11 bases, with 16 bases between the two germline ends. The germline V gene encodes CDR1 SGHTA and CDR2 FQGNSA. The length of the CDR3 is 13 residues. The CDR3 coding sequence is TGTGCCAGCAGCCGGGGACGCCAAGAGACCCAGCATTTT. Amino acids: CASSRGRQETQHF. The variable domain in full, with the rest retrieved from reference TRBV7-2 and TRBJ1-5, is GAGVSQSPSNKVTEKGKDVELRCDPISGHTALYWYRQSLGQGLEFLIYFQGNSAPDKSGLPSDRFSAERTGGSVSTLTIQRTQQEDSAVYLCASSRGRQETQHFGDGTRLSIL.

This clonotype was seen a handful of times. A much more abundant neighbour one base away suggests this may be a read error. The chain uses TRBV2 and TRBJ2-2; weak D call: TRBD2 (6 bases). Germline V gene data show CDR1 as SNHLY and CDR2 as FYNNEI. The CDR3 is 15 amino acids. CDR3 sequence: CTSRAHTGESGELFF. The DNA of the CDR3 is TGTACCAGCAGGGCACATACGGGGGAATCCGGGGAGCTGTTTTTT.

This clonotype was observed at least ten times. The chain joins TRBV20-1 to TRBJ1-2; D perhaps matches TRBD1 (5 bases). The CDR3 consists of 12 residues. Germline assignment: CDR1 DFQATT and CDR2 SNEGSKA (reference sequence). Trimming took 7 bases from V and 3 from J, leaving 12 bases between them. CDR3 in DNA: TGCAGTGTCGGGGCATCCGACTATGGCTACACCTTC. Encoded protein: CSVGASDYGYTF.

The CDR3 DNA sequence: TGTGCCAGCAGCCCAATGGGGGTGGCGGGGGGGCCGGATGAGCAGTTCTTC. Its protein is CASSPMGVAGGPDEQFF. The chain has TRBV11-2 and TRBJ2-1, with 9 bases identical to TRBD2. CDR1 and CDR2 (germline): SGHAT, FQNNGV. The CDR3 is made up of 17 amino acids. V lost 5 bases to trimming and J lost 8 bases; unmatched junction nucleotides: 16.

In its sample, this clonotype was seen a few times. The junction departs from the called germline gene at one end, perhaps through a read error. This chain uses TRBV5-1 with TRBJ1-1; possible D gene TRBD1, 5 bases. The germline gives CDR1 SGHRS, CDR2 YFSETQ. CDR3 length equals 16 residues. The CDR3 here is CASSLMGHGSNTGAFF. DNA for the CDR3: TGCGCCAGCAGCTTGATGGGGCACGGTTCGAACACTGGAGCTTTCTTT.

There are many counts of this clonotype. The J gene is TRBJ1-2, the V gene TRBV6-1; D is undetermined. Trimming pared 5 bases from V and 1 base from J, leaving 8 bases between. The CDR3 contains 13 residues. CDR1 is MNHNS, CDR2 SASEGT, per germline. CDR3 nucleotide sequence: TGTGCCAGCAGTCCATCCGTTAACTATGGCTACACCTTC. The encoded protein is CASSPSVNYGYTF.

This clonotype was found a few times. The chain couples TRBV4-1 to TRBJ1-2; D possibly corresponds to TRBD1 (5 bases). The CDR3 has 17 amino acids. V dropped 5 bases and J dropped 6 bases, with 25 bases sitting between them. Germline CDR1 reads MGHRA; CDR2 reads YSYEKL. CDR3 coding DNA: TGCGCCAGCAGCTCCCCGGAAAGGGGCCTCTCCGGGAATGGCTACACCTTC. Its protein is CASSSPERGLSGNGYTF.

This clonotype was seen repeatedly, ten times or more. This chain uses TRBV29-1 with TRBJ1-1; TRBD1 matches 9 bases. Per germline, CDR1 SQVTM and CDR2 ANQGSEA. V gave up 5 bases and J gave up 6 bases; unmatched junction bases: 10. CDR3 length: 14 amino acids. This CDR3 is CSVMSDRGLPEAFF. In nucleotides, the CDR3 is TGCAGCGTTATGTCGGACAGGGGTCTTCCTGAAGCTTTCTTT.

This clonotype was picked up many times. The rearrangement links TRBV2 to TRBJ2-7, with 8 bases lining up with TRBD2. The germline V gene encodes CDR1 SNHLY and CDR2 FYNNEI. This CDR3 region has 15 residues. J lost 7 bases, V lost 8 bases, and 16 bases had no gene match. The CDR3: CASYTWGGGRGEQYF. In DNA, the CDR3 is TGTGCCAGCTATACGTGGGGCGGGGGGCGTGGGGAGCAGTACTTC.

The chain has TRBV30 and TRBJ1-2; D might be TRBD1 (5 bases). CDR1 and CDR2 from the germline V gene are GTSNPN and SVGIG (reference sequence). The V end lost 0 bases, the J end lost 4 bases, and 15 bases lay between the germline ends. CDR3 length: 15 amino acids. CDR3 protein: CAWSVRSVGPYGYTF. For the CDR3, the DNA is TGTGCCTGGAGTGTCCGGTCAGTGGGGCCCTATGGCTACACCTTC.

The chain joins TRBV24-1 to TRBJ1-2; the D gene is possibly TRBD1 (5 bases). V shed 4 bases and J shed 3 bases, with 8 bases lying between them. Germline V gives CDR1 KGHDR, CDR2 SFDVKD. The CDR3 is made up of 13 amino acids. Here the CDR3 DNA reads TGTGCCACCAGTGAGGGGGGAGACTATGGCTACACCTTC. Amino acid sequence: CATSEGGDYGYTF.

V gene TRBV20-1 combines with J gene TRBJ2-7; D is undetermined. Deletions cut 0 bases from V and 0 bases from J, with 12 bases between. The germline V gene has CDR1 DFQATT and CDR2 SNEGSKA (reference sequence). CDR3 length: 15 residues. The CDR3 loop is CSARDLCKSSYEQYF. CDR3 DNA sequence: TGCAGTGCTAGAGATCTTTGTAAGAGCTCCTACGAGCAGTACTTC.